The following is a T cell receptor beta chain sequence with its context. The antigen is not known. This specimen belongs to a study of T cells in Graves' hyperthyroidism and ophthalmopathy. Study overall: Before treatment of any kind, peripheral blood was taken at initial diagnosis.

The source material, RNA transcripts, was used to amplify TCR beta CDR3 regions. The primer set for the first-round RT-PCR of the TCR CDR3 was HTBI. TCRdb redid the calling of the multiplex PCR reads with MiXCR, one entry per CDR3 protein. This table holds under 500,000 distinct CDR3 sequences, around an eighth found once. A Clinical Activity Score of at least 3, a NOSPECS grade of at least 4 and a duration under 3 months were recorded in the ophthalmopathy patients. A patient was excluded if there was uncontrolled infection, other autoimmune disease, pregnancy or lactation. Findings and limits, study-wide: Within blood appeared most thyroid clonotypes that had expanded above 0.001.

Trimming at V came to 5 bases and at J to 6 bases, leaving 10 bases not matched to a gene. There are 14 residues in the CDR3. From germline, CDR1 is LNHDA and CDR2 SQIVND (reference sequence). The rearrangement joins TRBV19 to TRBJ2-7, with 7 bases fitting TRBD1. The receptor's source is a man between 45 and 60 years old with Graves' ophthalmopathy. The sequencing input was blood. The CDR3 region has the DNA TGTGCCAGTAGTGTGACAGGGACCAAGGGCGAGCAGTACTTC. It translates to CASSVTGTKGEQYF. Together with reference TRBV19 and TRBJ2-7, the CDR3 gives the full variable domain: DGGITQSPKYLFRKEGQNVTLSCEQNLNHDAMYWYRQDPGQGLRLIYYSQIVNDFQKGDIAEGYSVSREKKESFPLTVTSAQKNPTAFYLCASSVTGTKGEQYFGPGTRLTVT.